The 20 T cell receptor beta chains below come from one sample, sequenced in a study of Ad26.COV2.S vaccination and SARS-CoV-2 variants. Treatment noted: some 20 received Ad26.COV2.S at low or high dose, single or two shots; roughly five received placebo; per-sample allocation not given. Material that was analyzed had been drawn on day 63 after the first vaccine or placebo injection. Method: immunoSEQ multiplex PCR; TCRdb's copy keeps in-frame clones and lacks some. The sample carries over 400,000 clones, 92% recorded once. The starting material was peripheral blood, obtained in a trial of Ad26.COV2.S vaccine versus placebo. Source of these receptors: a person aged 18-65 years who received the Ad26.COV2.S COVID-19 vaccine or a placebo.

V gene TRBV4-3 combines with J gene TRBJ1-2; 9 positions agree with TRBD1. CDR1 and CDR2 (germline): LGHNA, YSLEER. There are 16 residues in the CDR3. With V trimmed by 2 bases and J by 3 bases, 7 bases remained unmatched. CDR3 in DNA: TGCGCCAGCAGCCAAACAACAGGGGGCGCCTACTATGGCTACACCTTC. Translated, it gives CASSQTTGGAYYGYTF.

V is TRBV7-2 and J is TRBJ2-2, with TRBD1 matching 8 bases. V gave up 8 bases and J gave up 1 base; unmatched junction bases: 3. The CDR3 consists of 14 residues. Germline lookup yields CDR1 SGHTA and CDR2 FQGNSA. The CDR3 loop is CASGGQGNTGELFF. CDR3 bases: TGTGCCAGCGGCGGACAGGGGAACACCGGGGAGCTGTTTTTT.

The chain couples TRBV7-2 to TRBJ2-3; tentatively, D is TRBD1 (5 bases). Trimming removed 1 base from V and 3 bases from J, with 8 bases in between. The germline V gene has CDR1 SGHTA and CDR2 FQGNSA. The CDR3 length is 14 residues. CDR3 protein: CASSLGSGTDTQYF. CDR3 nucleotide sequence: TGTGCCAGCAGCTTAGGATCAGGGACAGATACGCAGTATTTT.

This clone appeared once. The rearrangement links TRBV4-1 to TRBJ1-1, with TRBD1 as a possible D gene (5 bases). CDR3 length: 14 residues. Trimming took 4 bases from V and 1 from J, leaving 10 bases between them. Germline CDR1 reads MGHRA; CDR2 reads YSYEKL. The CDR3 region is CASSLGAGNTEAFF. CDR3 DNA sequence: TGCGCCAGCAGCCTTGGGGCGGGGAACACTGAAGCTTTCTTT.

The CDR3 coding sequence is TGTGCCAGCTCACCACCTTATGACTATGGCTACACCTTC. Protein product: CASSPPYDYGYTF. This chain joins TRBV18 and TRBJ1-2, with D hard to call. Germline V gene lookup returns CDR1 KGHSH and CDR2 LQKENI. Deletions cut 0 bases from V and 3 bases from J, with 5 bases between. This CDR3 is 13 amino acids long.

The chain combines TRBV25-1 with TRBJ1-1; D unclear. Trimming left V 8 bases short and J 1 base short, with 14 bases between. Germline loops: CDR1 MGHDK, CDR2 SYGVNS. The CDR3 is made up of 14 amino acids. The CDR3 is CASSARIKNTEAFF. For the CDR3, the DNA is TGTGCCAGCTCTGCGAGAATTAAGAACACTGAAGCTTTCTTT.

This chain connects TRBV7-9 to TRBJ2-3; unclear D gene. Germline lookup yields CDR1 SEHNR and CDR2 FQNEAQ (reference sequence). The V end lost 6 bases, the J end lost 0 bases, and 13 bases lay between the germline ends. The CDR3 has 15 amino acids. In nucleotides, the CDR3 is TGTGCCAGCAGATCTACTAAGGCTAGCACAGATACGCAGTATTTT. Translating gives CASRSTKASTDTQYF. Full variable domain (rest looked up from reference TRBV7-9 and TRBJ2-3): DTGVSQNPRHKITKRGQNVTFRCDPISEHNRLYWYRQTLGQGPEFLTYFQNEAQLEKSRLLSDRFSAERPKGSFSTLEIQRTEQGDSAMYLCASRSTKASTDTQYFGPGTRLTVL.

This chain connects TRBV2 to TRBJ2-7; TRBD1 or TRBD2 may be the D gene (6 bases each). The CDR3 length is 15 residues. The V gene lost 5 bases and the J gene lost 0 bases, with 14 bases spanning the gap. The V gene's germline CDR1 is SNHLY and CDR2 FYNNEI. The CDR3 loop is CASSLRDNPSYEQYF. Here the CDR3 DNA reads TGTGCCAGCAGTCTGCGGGACAACCCCTCCTACGAGCAGTACTTC. The full variable domain, with the rest looked up from reference TRBV2 and TRBJ2-7, is EPEVTQTPSHQVTQMGQEVILRCVPISNHLYFYWYRQILGQKVEFLVSFYNNEISEKSEIFDDQFSVERPDGSNFTLKIRSTKLEDSAMYFCASSLRDNPSYEQYFGPGTRLTVT.

The V and J genes are TRBV4-3 and TRBJ2-3, with D possibly matching TRBD2 (5 bases). The CDR3 length is 18 residues. V dropped 1 base and J dropped 1 base, with 18 bases sitting between them. From germline, CDR1 is LGHNA and CDR2 YSLEER. The CDR3 sequence is CASSQVLLGSVGTDTQYF. The CDR3 bases are TGCGCCAGCAGCCAAGTCTTGCTAGGGAGTGTGGGCACAGATACGCAGTATTTT.

This clone was seen only once. This sequence joins TRBV9 and TRBJ1-4; 8 bases are shared with TRBD1. V shed 3 bases, J shed 2 bases, and the junction held 3 bases outside the gene matches. CDR1 SGDLS and CDR2 YYNGEE come from the germline V gene. The CDR3 runs to 15 residues. The CDR3 DNA sequence: TGTGCCAGCAGCGAGCAGGGGGCGACTAATGAAAAACTGTTTTTT. This codes for CASSEQGATNEKLFF. Full variable domain (remainder filled in from reference TRBV9 and TRBJ1-4): DSGVTQTPKHLITATGQRVTLRCSPRSGDLSVYWYQQSLDQGLQFLIQYYNGEERAKGNILERFSAQQFPDLHSELNLSSLELGDSALYFCASSEQGATNEKLFFGSGTQLSVL.

The CDR3 region is CASSLERIWDGYTF. CDR3 DNA: TGTGCCAGCAGCTTAGAGAGGATTTGGGATGGCTACACCTTC. J is TRBJ1-2 and V is TRBV7-2; D unresolved. V was trimmed by 1 base and J by 6 bases, leaving 12 bases between them. The CDR3 loop spans 14 amino acids. Germline loops: CDR1 SGHTA, CDR2 FQGNSA.

The genes are TRBV5-4 and TRBJ2-3; maybe TRBD1 (5 bases). V lost 1 base, J lost 4 bases, and 16 bases lay in between. The CDR3 has 16 amino acids. Germline-derived CDR1 and CDR2 are SGHNT and YYREEE (reference sequence). The CDR3 nucleotides are TGTGCCAGCAGCTTGAGGGGTGCTGGGATCGCAGATACGCAGTATTTT. Its protein is CASSLRGAGIADTQYF.

CDR3 nucleotides: TGTGCCAGCAGCTCCCAGGGGGGGAACACTGAAGCTTTCTTT. This sequence encodes CASSSQGGNTEAFF. The V and J genes are TRBV7-2 and TRBJ1-1; 7 positions agree with TRBD1. Germline trimming cut 4 bases from V and 1 base from J; bases unmatched to any gene: 3. Germline lookup yields CDR1 SGHTA and CDR2 FQGNSA. The length of the CDR3 is 14 residues. Complete variable domain (other parts from reference TRBV7-2 and TRBJ1-1): GAGVSQSPSNKVTEKGKDVELRCDPISGHTALYWYRQSLGQGLEFLIYFQGNSAPDKSGLPSDRFSAERTGGSVSTLTIQRTQQEDSAVYLCASSSQGGNTEAFFGQGTRLTVV.

The chain couples TRBV7-6 to TRBJ2-2; maybe TRBD2 (5 bases). Deletions cut 2 bases from V and 6 bases from J, with 16 bases between. The CDR3 sequence is 16 residues long. Germline loops: CDR1 SGHVS, CDR2 FNYEAQ. The CDR3 loop is CASSLNRLTNAGELFF. CDR3 coding DNA: TGTGCCAGCAGCTTAAATAGGCTGACTAACGCCGGGGAGCTGTTTTTT.

The V and J genes are TRBV7-8 and TRBJ2-1; D is undetermined. Germline assignment: CDR1 SGHVS and CDR2 FQNEAQ. The CDR3 consists of 17 residues. The V gene lost 2 bases and the J gene lost 4 bases, with 18 bases spanning the gap. The CDR3 protein is CASSLSSMMIGYNEQFF. The CDR3 DNA reads as TGTGCCAGCAGCTTATCTTCCATGATGATTGGGTACAATGAGCAGTTCTTC.

The chain joins TRBV5-1 to TRBJ2-6, with 9 bases lining up with TRBD1. Germline trimming cut 1 base from V and 0 bases from J; bases unmatched to any gene: 8. CDR1 and CDR2 from the germline V gene are SGHRS and YFSETQ. The CDR3 runs to 19 residues. Written as DNA, the CDR3 is TGCGCCAGCAGCTTGATATTGGGACAGGGATCCTCTGGGGCCAACGTCCTGACTTTC. Protein product: CASSLILGQGSSGANVLTF.

This sequence joins TRBV18 and TRBJ1-1, with TRBD1 identical over 8 bases. The germline V gene encodes CDR1 KGHSH and CDR2 LQKENI. The junction had 8 bases not matched to a gene; V was cut back by 2 bases and J by 3 bases. This CDR3 comprises 16 residues. The CDR3 is CASSPRTGWDDTEAFF. CDR3 coding DNA: TGTGCCAGCTCACCAAGGACAGGGTGGGACGACACTGAAGCTTTCTTT.

The chain employs TRBV3-1 (or the pseudogene TRBV3-2) and TRBJ1-2, with D uncertain. With 5 bases removed from V and 3 bases from J, the gap between germline ends came to 16 bases. This CDR3 region has 15 residues. Germline V gene lookup returns CDR1 LGHDT and CDR2 YNNKEL (reference sequence). The CDR3 sequence is CASSTRQGYDYGYTF. CDR3 nucleotide sequence: TGTGCCAGCAGCACACGTCAAGGGTACGACTATGGCTACACCTTC.

This clone has a single count. V is TRBV21-1 and J is TRBJ2-3. TRBV21-1 is given as a pseudogene. The CDR3 consists of 16 residues. CDR3 nucleotides: TGTGCCAGCAGCAAAGGGGGGGCCAAAGGGGCAGATACGCAGTATTTT. Protein: CASSKGGAKGADTQYF.

The rearrangement uses TRBV30 and TRBJ1-5; possibly TRBD1 for D (6 bases). V dropped 3 bases and J dropped 2 bases, with 14 bases sitting between them. The CDR3 loop spans 15 amino acids. Germline V gene lookup returns CDR1 GTSNPN and CDR2 SVGIG (reference sequence). CDR3 DNA: TGTGCCTGGAGGGCTCAGGGGATCGGCAATCAGCCCCAGCATTTT. Translated, it gives CAWRAQGIGNQPQHF.